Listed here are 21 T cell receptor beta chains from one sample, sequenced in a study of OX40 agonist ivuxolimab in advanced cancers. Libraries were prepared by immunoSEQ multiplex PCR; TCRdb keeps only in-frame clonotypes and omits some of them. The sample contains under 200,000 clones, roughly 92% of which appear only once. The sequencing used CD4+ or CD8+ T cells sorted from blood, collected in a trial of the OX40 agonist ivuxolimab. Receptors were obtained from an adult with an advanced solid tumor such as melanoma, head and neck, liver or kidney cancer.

The CDR3 here is CASSLQGATSTDTQYF. The CDR3, as DNA: TGTGCCAGCAGCTTACAGGGGGCCACTTCCACAGATACGCAGTATTTT. The rearrangement uses TRBV9 and TRBJ2-3; 9 nucleotides agree with TRBD1. V shed 4 bases and J 2 bases; nucleotides not matched to a gene: 8. Germline V lookup: CDR1 SGDLS, CDR2 YYNGEE. The CDR3 contains 16 residues.

Written as DNA, the CDR3 is TGTGCCAGCAGACTTAGTGAGTGGGGCTACACCTTC. Translated: CASRLSEWGYTF. The V and J genes are TRBV6-5 and TRBJ1-2; D gene uncertain. CDR1 and CDR2 from the germline V gene are MNHEY and SVGAGI. V shed 6 bases and J shed 8 bases, with 13 bases lying between them. The CDR3 covers 12 residues.

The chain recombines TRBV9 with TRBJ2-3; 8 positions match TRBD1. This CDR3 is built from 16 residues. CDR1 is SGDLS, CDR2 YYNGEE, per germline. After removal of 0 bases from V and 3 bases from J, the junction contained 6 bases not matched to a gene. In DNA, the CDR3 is TGTGCCAGCAGCGTAGGGGGGCAGGGGGCAACAGATACGCAGTATTTT. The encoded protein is CASSVGGQGATDTQYF.

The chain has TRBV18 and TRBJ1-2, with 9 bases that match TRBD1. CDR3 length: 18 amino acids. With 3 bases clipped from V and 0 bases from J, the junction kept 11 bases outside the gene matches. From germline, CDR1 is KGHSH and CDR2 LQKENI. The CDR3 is CASSPVVGTGPTNYGYTF. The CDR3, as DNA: TGTGCCAGCTCACCTGTTGTTGGGACAGGGCCCACTAACTATGGCTACACCTTC.

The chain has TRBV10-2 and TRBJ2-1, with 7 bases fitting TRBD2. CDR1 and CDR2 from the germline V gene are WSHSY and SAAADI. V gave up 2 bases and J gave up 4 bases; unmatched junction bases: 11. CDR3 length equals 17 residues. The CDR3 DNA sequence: TGCGCCAGCAGTGAGATAAGAGGACTAGGCCTGTACAATGAGCAGTTCTTC. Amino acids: CASSEIRGLGLYNEQFF.

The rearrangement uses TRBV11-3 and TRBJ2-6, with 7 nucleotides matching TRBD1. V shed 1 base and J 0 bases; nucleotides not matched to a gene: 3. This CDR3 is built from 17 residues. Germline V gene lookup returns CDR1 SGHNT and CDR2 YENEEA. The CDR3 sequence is CASSLASGGSGANVLTF. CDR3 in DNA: TGTGCCAGCAGCTTAGCTTCAGGGGGCTCTGGGGCCAACGTCCTGACTTTC.

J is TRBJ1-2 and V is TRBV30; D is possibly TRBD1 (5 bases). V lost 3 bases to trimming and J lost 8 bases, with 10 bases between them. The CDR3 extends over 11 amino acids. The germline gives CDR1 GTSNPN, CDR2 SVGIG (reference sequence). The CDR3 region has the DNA TGTGCCTGGAGCGACAGAAGCGGCTACACCTTC. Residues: CAWSDRSGYTF. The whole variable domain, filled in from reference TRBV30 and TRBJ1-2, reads SQTIHQWPATLVQPVGSPLSLECTVEGTSNPNLYWYRQAAGRGLQLLFYSVGIGQISSEVPQNLSASRPQDRQFILSSKKLLLSDSGFYLCAWSDRSGYTFGSGTRLTVV.

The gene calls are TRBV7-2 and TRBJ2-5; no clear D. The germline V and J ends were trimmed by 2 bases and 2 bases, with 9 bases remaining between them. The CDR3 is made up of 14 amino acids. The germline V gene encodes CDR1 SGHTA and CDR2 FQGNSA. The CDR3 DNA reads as TGTGCCAGCAGCTTATATGGGCAGCAAGAGACCCAGTACTTC. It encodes CASSLYGQQETQYF.

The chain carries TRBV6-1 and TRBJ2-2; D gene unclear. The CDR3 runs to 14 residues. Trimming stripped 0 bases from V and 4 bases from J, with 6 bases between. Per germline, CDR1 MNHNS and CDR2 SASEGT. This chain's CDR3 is CASSEARLTGELFF. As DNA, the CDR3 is TGTGCCAGCAGTGAAGCGCGGCTCACCGGGGAGCTGTTTTTT.

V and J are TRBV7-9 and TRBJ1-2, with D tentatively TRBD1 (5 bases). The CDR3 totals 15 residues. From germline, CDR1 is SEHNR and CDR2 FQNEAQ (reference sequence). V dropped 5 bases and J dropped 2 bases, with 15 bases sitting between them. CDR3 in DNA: TGTGCCAGCAGCACGCTGGGACCGCCCAACTATGGCTACACCTTC. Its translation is CASSTLGPPNYGYTF.

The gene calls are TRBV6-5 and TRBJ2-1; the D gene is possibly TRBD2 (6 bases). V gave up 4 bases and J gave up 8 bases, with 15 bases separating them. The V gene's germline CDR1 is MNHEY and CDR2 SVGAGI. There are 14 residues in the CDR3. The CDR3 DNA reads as TGTGCCAGCAGTTCCCCCGTTACTAGCTATGAGCAGTTCTTC. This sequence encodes CASSSPVTSYEQFF.

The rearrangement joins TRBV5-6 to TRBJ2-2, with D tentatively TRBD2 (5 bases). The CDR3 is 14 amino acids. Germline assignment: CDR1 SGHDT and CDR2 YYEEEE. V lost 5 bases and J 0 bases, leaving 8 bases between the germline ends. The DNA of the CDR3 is TGTGCCAGCAGGGCGGGCGCGAACACCGGGGAGCTGTTTTTT. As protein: CASRAGANTGELFF.

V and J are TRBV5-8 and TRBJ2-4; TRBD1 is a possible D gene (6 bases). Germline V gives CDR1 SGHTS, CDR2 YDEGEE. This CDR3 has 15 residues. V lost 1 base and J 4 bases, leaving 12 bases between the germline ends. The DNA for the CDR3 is TGTGCCAGCAGCTTGATGGCAGGGGATAAAAACATTCAGTACTTC. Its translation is CASSLMAGDKNIQYF.

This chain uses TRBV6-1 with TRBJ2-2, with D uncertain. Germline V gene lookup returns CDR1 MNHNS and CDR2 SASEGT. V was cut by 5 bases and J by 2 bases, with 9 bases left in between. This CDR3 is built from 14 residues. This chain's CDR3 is CASSWTFNTGELFF. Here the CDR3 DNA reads TGTGCCAGCAGTTGGACGTTTAACACCGGGGAGCTGTTTTTT.

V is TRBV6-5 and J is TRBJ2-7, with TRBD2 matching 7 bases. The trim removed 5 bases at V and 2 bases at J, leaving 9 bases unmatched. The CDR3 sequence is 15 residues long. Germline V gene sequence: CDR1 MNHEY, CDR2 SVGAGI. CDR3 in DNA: TGTGCCAGCAGTCCGGGAGGCCTTAGAGCCTACGAGCAGTACTTC. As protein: CASSPGGLRAYEQYF.

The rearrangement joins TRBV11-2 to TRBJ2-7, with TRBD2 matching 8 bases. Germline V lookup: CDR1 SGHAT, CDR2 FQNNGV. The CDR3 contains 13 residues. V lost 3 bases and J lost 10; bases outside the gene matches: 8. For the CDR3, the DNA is TGTGCCAGCAGCTTTGTCGCGGGAGGAGTTCAGTACTTC. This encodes CASSFVAGGVQYF.

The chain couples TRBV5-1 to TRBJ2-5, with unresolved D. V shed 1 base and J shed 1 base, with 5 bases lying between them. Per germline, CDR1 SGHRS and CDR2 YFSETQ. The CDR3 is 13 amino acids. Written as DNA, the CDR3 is TGCGCCAGCAGCTTGAAATCCCAAGAGACCCAGTACTTC. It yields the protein CASSLKSQETQYF.

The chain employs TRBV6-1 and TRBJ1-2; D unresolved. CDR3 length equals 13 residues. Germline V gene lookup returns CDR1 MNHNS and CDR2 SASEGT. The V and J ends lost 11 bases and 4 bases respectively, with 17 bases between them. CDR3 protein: CAFGIGTAYGYTF. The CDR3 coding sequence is TGTGCCTTTGGGATAGGAACGGCCTATGGCTACACCTTC.

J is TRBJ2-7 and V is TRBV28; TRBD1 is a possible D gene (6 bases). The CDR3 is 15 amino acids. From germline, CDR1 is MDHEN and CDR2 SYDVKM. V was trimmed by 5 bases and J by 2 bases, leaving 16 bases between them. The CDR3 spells CASSTQGRGTYEQYF. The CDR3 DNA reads TGTGCCAGCAGTACACAGGGAAGGGGTACCTACGAGCAGTACTTC.

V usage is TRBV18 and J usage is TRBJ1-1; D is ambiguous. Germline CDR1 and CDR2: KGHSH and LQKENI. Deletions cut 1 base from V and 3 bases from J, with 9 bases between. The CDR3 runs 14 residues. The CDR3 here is CASSPQDSYTEAFF. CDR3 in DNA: TGTGCCAGCTCACCACAGGATAGCTACACTGAAGCTTTCTTT. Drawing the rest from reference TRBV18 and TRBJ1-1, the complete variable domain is NAGVMQNPRHLVRRRGQEARLRCSPMKGHSHVYWYRQLPEEGLKFMVYLQKENIIDESGMPKERFSAEFPKEGPSILRIQQVVRGDSAAYFCASSPQDSYTEAFFGQGTRLTVV.

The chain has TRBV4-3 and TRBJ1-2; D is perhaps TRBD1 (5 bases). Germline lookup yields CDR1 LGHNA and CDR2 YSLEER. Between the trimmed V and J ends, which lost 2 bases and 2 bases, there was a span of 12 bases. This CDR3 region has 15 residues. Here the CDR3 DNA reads TGCGCCAGCAGCCAAAGTAGACAGCGAAACTATGGCTACACCTTC. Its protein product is CASSQSRQRNYGYTF.